The T cell receptor (beta chain) described here comes from a study of immune evolution from preneoplasia to lung adenocarcinoma (dated by TCRdb to the early 2020s). Background on the whole study: HLA loss of heterozygosity was found in approximately 7% of AIS, 15% of MIA and 30% to 40% of ADC lesions, and in no AAH lesions. Resected precursor lesions (AAH, AIS, MIA) and invasive adenocarcinomas were compared with paired morphologically normal lung tissue. The immune data were integrated with whole exome sequencing and methylation data from the same cohort of nodules. The study reported that 90 to 120 samples were used for TCR sequencing. POLYSOLVER was used to infer Class I HLA alleles from exome data, and LOHHLA was used to detect allele-specific HLA loss. The sample size depended on which specimens were available, not on a prior power calculation. A total of 50 to 55 patients with pulmonary nodules who underwent surgical resection were included in the overall cohort. TCR sequencing data came from approximately 51 patients. The study profiled immune contexture across lung adenocarcinoma precursors and invasive adenocarcinoma using immune gene expression, TCR sequencing and multiplex immunofluorescence. Broad study findings and their caveats: KRAS-mutant nodules showed the highest T cell clonality compared with EGFR-mutant or double wild-type lesions. The highest top T cell clone frequencies were observed in normal lung, and a progressive decrease in top T cell clone frequencies appeared to occur from AAH through AIS, MIA and invasive adenocarcinoma. Because all patients were from Japan and China, applicability to Western populations was uncertain. Clonality was highest in normal lung, while later-stage lesions appeared to have lower clonality but higher T cell density and diversity. The findings rested on association rather than direct causation, and larger cohorts with long-term follow-up and longitudinal biopsies were considered necessary.

Resection was performed on patients in Japan or China between the mid-2010s and the late 2010s. Two lung cancer pathologists independently reviewed H&E slides to confirm the histologic diagnosis of every case. To enrich premalignant or tumor cells for nucleic acid extraction, macro-dissection was performed after pathologic assessment. FFPE tissue was used for DNA isolation with the AllPrep DNA/RNA FFPE Kit. The V end loses 4 bases and the J end loses 1 base, and a stretch of 10 bases separates them. Taken from cysteine to phenylalanine, the CDR3 has 14 residues. The entry retains the CDR3 DNA only, 42 bases that are in frame from base 1. CDR1 is given as MGHRA and CDR2 as YSYEKL, both from the germline V gene. This clone was recorded a few times. Its recognized antigen is unknown. No much larger clone exists at a distance of one base, and base qualities are not known. TCR beta CDR3 regions were sequenced from DNA using the immunoSEQ hsTCRbeta Kit. For the original study's pipeline: The ImmunoSEQ Analyzer was used to analyse the TCR sequencing data. T cell clonality was defined as 1 minus Pielou's evenness, as computed on productive rearrangements. The inverse Simpson index, applied to productive templates, was used to measure T cell diversity. T cell density was TCR beta template counts normalized to usable DNA, estimated by amplifying and sequencing housekeeping genes. Two-sided Kruskal-Wallis tests were used to compare TCR metrics across histologic stages. TCRdb mirrors the immuneACCESS table, restricted to in-frame sequences. Some clones are absent from its copies; in checked studies, under half trace to an unresolved V gene, and the reason for the others is unknown. V, J and clone size reflect that table, while D and trimming were determined from the DNA. In all, the sample holds 3,000 or so clones, and 88% of those were seen once. Together, the top ten hold about 4% of the sample.

This sequence uses TRBV4-1 and TRBJ1-1, with the D gene call left open. The receptor comes from a person between 65 and 79 years old with invasive lung adenocarcinoma. The sequenced sample consisted of FFPE invasive lung adenocarcinoma tissue. The intended sense of this specimen's cell subset or site label: frankly invasive lung adenocarcinoma (ADC). The CDR3 has the sequence CASSLFDWNTEAFF. The DNA sequence follows: TGCGCCAGCAGCCTGTTCGACTGGAACACTGAAGCTTTCTTT.